There are a few counts of the clone carrying this T cell receptor beta chain. The CDR3 loop spans 17 amino acids. The J segment lost 10 bases and the V segment lost 5 bases, leaving 19 bases of the junction unmatched. Germline assignment: CDR1 SGHTA and CDR2 FQGNSA. The record originates from a study of T cells in Graves' hyperthyroidism and ophthalmopathy. RNA transcripts yielded amplified TCR beta CDR3 regions. Primed by the HTBI set, a first-round RT-PCR was run on the TCR CDR3. In TCRdb, the multiplex PCR reads were re-called with MiXCR into one record per CDR3 protein. The profile covers under 350,000 distinct CDR3 sequences, with 15% to 20% appearing a single time and approximately 49% taken by the ten largest.

The specimen sequenced was blood. This receptor was obtained from a woman aged 45-59 years with Graves' hyperthyroidism. The genes are TRBV7-2 and TRBJ2-1, with 8 nucleotides matching TRBD1. In DNA, the CDR3 is TGTGCCAGCAGCCGACAGGGGTCGGTGGGGATCTTCATCGAGCAGTTCTTC. It translates to CASSRQGSVGIFIEQFF.